This T cell receptor beta chain originates from a study of CD8 T cells in ankylosing spondylitis. The J segment lost 2 bases and the V segment lost 6 bases, leaving 1 base of the junction unmatched. Per germline, CDR1 SEHNR and CDR2 FQNEAQ (reference sequence). The CDR3 consists of 13 residues. This clonotype was observed a handful of times. TCRdb reanalysed the 5' RACE reads using MiXCR and keeps one entry per CDR3 protein. The data contain about 160,000 distinct CDR3 sequences, 9.8% of them singletons. The rearrangement joins TRBV7-9 to TRBJ2-7, with 10 bases identical to TRBD2. The sequencing input was blood, either unsorted or a sorted T cell fraction (not recorded which). The receptor's source is a female donor with ankylosing spondylitis or in good health (not recorded which). CDR3: CASRSGRAYEQYF. DNA for the CDR3: TGTGCCAGCAGAAGCGGGAGGGCCTACGAGCAGTACTTC.